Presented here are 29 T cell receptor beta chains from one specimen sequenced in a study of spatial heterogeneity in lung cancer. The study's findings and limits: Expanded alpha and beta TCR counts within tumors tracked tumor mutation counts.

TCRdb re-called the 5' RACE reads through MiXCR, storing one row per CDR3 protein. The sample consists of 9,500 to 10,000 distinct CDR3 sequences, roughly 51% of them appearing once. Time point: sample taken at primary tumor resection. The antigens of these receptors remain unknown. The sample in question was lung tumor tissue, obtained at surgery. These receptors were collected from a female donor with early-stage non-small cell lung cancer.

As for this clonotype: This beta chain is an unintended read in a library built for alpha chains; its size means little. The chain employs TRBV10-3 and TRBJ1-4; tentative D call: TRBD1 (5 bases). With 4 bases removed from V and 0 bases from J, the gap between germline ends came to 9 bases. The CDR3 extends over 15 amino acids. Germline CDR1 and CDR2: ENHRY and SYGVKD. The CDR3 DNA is TGTGCCATCAGTGGTGACAGCCCAACTAATGAAAAACTGTTTTTT. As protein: CAISGDSPTNEKLFF.

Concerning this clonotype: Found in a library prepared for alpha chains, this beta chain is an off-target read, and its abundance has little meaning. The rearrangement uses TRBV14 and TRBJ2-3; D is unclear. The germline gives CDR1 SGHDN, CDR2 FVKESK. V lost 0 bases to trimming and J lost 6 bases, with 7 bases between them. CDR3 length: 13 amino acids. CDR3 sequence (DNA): TGTGCCAGCAGCCAAGATCTTGGGGATACGCAGTATTTT. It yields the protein CASSQDLGDTQYF.

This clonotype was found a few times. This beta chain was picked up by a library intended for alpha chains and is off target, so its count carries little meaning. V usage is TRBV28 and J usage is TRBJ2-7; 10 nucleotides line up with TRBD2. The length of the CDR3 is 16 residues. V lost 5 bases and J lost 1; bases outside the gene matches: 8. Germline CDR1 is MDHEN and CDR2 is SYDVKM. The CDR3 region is CASSTQRGGSSYEQYF. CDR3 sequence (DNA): TGTGCCAGCAGTACCCAGCGGGGGGGTAGTTCCTACGAGCAGTACTTC.

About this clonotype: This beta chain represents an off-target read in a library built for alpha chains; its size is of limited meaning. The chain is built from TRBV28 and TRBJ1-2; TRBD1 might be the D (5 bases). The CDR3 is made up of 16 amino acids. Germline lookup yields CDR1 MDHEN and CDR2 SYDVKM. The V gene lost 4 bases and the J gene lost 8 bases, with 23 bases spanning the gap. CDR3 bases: TGTGCCAGCAGTTCCCCCGGGGCAGGGCAATCCGGCGGCTACACCTTC. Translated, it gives CASSSPGAGQSGGYTF.

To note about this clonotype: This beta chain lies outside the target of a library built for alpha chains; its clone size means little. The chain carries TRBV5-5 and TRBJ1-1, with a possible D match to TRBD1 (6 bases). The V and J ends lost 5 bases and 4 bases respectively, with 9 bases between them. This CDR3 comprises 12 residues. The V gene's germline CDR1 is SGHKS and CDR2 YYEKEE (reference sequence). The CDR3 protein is CASRSRGTEAFF. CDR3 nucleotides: TGTGCCAGCAGGTCCAGGGGCACTGAAGCTTTCTTT.

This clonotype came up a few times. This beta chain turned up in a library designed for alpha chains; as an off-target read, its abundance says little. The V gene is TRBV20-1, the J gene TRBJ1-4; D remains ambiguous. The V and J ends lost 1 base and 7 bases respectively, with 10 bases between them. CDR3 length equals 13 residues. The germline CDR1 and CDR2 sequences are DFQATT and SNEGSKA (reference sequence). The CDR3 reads CSARGGRPEKLFF. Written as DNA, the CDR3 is TGCAGTGCTAGAGGAGGTCGGCCTGAAAAACTGTTTTTT.

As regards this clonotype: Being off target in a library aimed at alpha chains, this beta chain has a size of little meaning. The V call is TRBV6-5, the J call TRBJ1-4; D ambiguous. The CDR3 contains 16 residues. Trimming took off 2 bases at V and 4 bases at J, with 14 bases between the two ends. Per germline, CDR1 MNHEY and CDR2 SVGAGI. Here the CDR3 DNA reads TGTGCCAGCAGTTACAGCCACAGAATAATTAATGAAAAACTGTTTTTT. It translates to CASSYSHRIINEKLFF.

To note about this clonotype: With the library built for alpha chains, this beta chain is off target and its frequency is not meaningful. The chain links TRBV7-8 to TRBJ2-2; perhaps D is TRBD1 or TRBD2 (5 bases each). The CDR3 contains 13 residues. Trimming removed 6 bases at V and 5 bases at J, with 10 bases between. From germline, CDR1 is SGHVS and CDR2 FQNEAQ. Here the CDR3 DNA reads TGTGCCAGCAGGGGGACGCTGACCGGGGAGCTGTTTTTT. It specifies CASRGTLTGELFF.

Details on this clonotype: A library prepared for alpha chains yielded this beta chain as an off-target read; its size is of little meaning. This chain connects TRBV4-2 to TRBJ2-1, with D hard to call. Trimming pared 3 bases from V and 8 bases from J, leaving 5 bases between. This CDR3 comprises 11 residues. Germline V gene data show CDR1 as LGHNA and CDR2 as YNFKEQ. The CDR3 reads CASSHGHEQFF. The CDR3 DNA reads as TGTGCCAGCAGCCATGGCCATGAGCAGTTCTTC.

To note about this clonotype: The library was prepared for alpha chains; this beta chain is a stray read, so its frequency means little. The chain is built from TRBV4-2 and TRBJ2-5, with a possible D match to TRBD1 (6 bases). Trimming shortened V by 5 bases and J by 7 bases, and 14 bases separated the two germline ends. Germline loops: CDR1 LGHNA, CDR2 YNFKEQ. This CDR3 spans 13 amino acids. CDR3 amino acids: CASSLGGMRTQYF. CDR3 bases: TGTGCCAGCAGCTTAGGGGGTATGAGGACCCAGTACTTC.

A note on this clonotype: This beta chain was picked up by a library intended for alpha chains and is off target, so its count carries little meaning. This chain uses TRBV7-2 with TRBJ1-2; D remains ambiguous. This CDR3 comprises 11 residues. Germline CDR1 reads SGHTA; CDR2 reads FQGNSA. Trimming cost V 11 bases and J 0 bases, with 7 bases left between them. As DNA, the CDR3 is TGTGCCGTGGAATCTAACTATGGCTACACCTTC. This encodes CAVESNYGYTF.

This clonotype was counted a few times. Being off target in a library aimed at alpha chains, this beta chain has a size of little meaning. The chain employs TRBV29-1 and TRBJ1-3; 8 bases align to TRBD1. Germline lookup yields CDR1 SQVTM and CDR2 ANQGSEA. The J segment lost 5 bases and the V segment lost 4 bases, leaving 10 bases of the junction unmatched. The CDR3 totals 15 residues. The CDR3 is CSVGEPRTGRNTIYF. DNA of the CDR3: TGCAGCGTTGGGGAACCCCGGACAGGGAGAAACACCATATATTTT. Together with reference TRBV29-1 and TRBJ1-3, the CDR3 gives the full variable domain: SAVISQKPSRDICQRGTSLTIQCQVDSQVTMMFWYRQQPGQSLTLIATANQGSEATYESGFVIDKFPISRPNLTFSTLTVSNMSPEDSSIYLCSVGEPRTGRNTIYFGEGSWLTVV.

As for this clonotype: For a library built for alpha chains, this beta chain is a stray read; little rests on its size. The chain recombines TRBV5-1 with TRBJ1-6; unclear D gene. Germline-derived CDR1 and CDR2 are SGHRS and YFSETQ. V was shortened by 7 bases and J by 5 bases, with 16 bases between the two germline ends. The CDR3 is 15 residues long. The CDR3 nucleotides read TGCGCCAGCTCTCCGCGGGGAGTGGATAATTCACCCCTCCACTTT. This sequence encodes CASSPRGVDNSPLHF.

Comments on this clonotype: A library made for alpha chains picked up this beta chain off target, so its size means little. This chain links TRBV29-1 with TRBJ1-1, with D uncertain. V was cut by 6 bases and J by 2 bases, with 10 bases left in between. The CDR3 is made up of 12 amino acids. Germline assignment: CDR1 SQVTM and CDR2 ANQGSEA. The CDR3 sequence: CSVWTPNTEAFF. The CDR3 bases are TGCAGCGTGTGGACCCCAAACACTGAAGCTTTCTTT.

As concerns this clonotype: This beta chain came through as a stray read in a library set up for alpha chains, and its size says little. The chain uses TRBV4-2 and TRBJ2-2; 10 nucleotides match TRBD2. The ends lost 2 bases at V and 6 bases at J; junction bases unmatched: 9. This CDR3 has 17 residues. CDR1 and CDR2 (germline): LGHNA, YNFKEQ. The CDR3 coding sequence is TGTGCCAGCAGCCAAAGCCCCCTGAGCGGGGGGGCCGGGGAGCTGTTTTTT. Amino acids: CASSQSPLSGGAGELFF.

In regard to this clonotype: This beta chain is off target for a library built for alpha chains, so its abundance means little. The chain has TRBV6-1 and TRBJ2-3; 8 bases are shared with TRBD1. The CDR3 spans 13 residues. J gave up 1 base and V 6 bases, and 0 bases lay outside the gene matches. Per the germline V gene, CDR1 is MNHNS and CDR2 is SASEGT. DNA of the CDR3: TGTGCCAGCAGGGGACAGGGCACAGATACGCAGTATTTT. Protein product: CASRGQGTDTQYF.

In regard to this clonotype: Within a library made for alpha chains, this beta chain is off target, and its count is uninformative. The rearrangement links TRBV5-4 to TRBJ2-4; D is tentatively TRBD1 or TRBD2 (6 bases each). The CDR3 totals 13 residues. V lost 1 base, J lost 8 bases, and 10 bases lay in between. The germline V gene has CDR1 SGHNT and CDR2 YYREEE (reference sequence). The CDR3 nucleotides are TGTGCCAGCAGCTTGTCTAGGGGGGACATTCAGTACTTC. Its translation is CASSLSRGDIQYF.

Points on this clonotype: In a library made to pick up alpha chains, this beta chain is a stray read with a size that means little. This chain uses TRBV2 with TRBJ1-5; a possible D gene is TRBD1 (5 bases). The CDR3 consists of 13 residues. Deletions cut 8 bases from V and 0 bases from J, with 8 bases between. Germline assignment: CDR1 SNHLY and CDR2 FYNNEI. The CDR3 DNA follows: TGTGCCAGCCGACAGTCTAGCAATCAGCCCCAGCATTTT. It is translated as CASRQSSNQPQHF.

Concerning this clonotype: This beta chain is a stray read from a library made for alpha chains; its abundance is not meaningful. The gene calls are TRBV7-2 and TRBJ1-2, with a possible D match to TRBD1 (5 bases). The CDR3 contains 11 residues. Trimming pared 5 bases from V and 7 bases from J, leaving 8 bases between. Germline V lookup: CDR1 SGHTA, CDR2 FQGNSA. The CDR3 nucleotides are TGTGCCAGCAGCCCAGGGTTTGGCTACACCTTC. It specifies CASSPGFGYTF.

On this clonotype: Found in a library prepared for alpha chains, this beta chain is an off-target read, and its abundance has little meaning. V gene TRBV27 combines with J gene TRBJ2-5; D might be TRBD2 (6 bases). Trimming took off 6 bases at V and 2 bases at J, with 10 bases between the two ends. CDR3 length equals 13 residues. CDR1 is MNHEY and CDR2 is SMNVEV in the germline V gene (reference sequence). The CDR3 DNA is TGTGCCAGCAGGCGGGGAAGGCAAGAGACCCAGTACTTC. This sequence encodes CASRRGRQETQYF.

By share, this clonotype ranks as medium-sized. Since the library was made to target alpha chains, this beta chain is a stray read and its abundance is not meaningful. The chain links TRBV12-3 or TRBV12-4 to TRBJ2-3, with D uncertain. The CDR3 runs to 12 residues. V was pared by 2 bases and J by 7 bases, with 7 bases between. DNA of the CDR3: TGTGCCAGCAGTTTAAGGTGGAATACGCAGTATTTT. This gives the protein CASSLRWNTQYF.

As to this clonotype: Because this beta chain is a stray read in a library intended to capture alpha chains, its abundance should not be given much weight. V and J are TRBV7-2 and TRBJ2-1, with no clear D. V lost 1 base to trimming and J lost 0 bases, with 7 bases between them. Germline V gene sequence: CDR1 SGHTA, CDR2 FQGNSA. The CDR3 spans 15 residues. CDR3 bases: TGTGCCAGCAGCTTAGAACGGAGCTCCTACAATGAGCAGTTCTTC. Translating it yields CASSLERSSYNEQFF.

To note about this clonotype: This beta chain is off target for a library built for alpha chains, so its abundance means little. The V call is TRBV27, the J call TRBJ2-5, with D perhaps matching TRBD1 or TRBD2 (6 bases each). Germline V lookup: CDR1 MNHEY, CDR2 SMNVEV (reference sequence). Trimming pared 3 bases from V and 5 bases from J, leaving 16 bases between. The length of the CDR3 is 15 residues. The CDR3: CASSLGGTWGETQYF. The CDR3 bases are TGTGCCAGCAGTTTGGGGGGCACATGGGGGGAGACCCAGTACTTC.

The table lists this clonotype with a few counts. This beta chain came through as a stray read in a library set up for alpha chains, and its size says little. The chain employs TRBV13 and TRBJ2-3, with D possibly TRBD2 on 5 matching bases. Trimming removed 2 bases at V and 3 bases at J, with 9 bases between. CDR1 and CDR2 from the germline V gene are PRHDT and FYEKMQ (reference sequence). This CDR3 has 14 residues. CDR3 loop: CASSLSEGTDTQYF. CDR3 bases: TGTGCCAGCAGCTTATCCGAGGGAACAGATACGCAGTATTTT. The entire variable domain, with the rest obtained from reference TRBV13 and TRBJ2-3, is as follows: AAGVIQSPRHLIKEKRETATLKCYPIPRHDTVYWYQQGPGQDPQFLISFYEKMQSDKGSIPDRFSAQQFSDYHSELNMSSLELGDSALYFCASSLSEGTDTQYFGPGTRLTVL.

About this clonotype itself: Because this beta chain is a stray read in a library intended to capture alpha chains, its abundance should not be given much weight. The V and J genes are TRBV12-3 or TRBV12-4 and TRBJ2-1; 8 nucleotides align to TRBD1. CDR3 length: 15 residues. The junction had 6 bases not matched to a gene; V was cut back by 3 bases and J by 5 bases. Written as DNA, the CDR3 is TGTGCCAGCAGTTTTCGGACAGGGATACACAATGAGCAGTTCTTC. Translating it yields CASSFRTGIHNEQFF.

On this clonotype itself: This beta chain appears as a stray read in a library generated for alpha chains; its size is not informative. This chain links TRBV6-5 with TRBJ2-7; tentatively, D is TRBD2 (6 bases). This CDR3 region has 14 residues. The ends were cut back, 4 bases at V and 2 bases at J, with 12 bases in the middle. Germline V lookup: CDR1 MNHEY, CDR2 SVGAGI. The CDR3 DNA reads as TGTGCCAGCAGTTCGCCCGGGGGAACCTACGAGCAGTACTTC. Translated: CASSSPGGTYEQYF.

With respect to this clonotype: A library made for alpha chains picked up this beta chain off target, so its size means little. For the CDR3, the DNA is TGCAGTGCTTCGGGACAGCCGAACACTGAAGCTTTCTTT. It translates to CSASGQPNTEAFF. This rearrangement joins TRBV20-1 to TRBJ1-1; TRBD1 agrees at 7 bases. The germline V gene encodes CDR1 DFQATT and CDR2 SNEGSKA (reference sequence). CDR3 length equals 13 residues. V was clipped by 5 bases and J by 1 base; unmatched bases: 4.

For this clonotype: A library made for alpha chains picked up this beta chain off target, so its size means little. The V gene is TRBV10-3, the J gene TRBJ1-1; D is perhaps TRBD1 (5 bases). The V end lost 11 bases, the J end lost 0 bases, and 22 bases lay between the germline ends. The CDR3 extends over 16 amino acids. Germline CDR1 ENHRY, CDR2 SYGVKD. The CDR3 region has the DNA TGTGCCGCCACCCCTGTACAGGAGCTGGTGAACACTGAAGCTTTCTTT. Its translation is CAATPVQELVNTEAFF.

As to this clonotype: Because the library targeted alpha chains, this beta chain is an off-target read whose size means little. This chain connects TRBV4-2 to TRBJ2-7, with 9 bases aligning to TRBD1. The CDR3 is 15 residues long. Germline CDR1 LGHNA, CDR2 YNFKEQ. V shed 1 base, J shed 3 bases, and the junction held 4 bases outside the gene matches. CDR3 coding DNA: TGTGCCAGCAGCCAAGCCACAGGGGGCTACTACGAGCAGTACTTC. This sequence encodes CASSQATGGYYEQYF.